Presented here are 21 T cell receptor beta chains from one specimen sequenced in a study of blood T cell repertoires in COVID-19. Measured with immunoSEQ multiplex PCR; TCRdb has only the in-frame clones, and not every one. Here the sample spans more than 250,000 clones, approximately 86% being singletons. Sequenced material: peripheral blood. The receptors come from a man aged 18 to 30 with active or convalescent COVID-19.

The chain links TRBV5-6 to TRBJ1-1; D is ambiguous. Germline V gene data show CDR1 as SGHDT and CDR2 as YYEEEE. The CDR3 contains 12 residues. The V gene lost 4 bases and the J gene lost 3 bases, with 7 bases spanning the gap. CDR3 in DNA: TGTGCCAGCAGCGCGCCCGACACTGAAGCTTTCTTT. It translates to CASSAPDTEAFF.

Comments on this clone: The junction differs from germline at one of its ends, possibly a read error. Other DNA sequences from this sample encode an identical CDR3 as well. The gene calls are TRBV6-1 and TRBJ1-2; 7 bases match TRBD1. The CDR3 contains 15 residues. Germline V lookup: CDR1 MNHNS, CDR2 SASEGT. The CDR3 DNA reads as TGTGCCAGCAGTGAAGCTCCTGACAGGGTGTATGGCTACACCTTT. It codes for CASSEAPDRVYGYTF.

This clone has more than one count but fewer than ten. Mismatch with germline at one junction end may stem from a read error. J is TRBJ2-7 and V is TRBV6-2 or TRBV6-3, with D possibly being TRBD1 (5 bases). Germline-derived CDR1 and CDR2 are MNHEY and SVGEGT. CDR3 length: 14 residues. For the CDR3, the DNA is TGTGCCAGCAGTTACTCGAGGCAGGGTTTTCCACGGAACTTC. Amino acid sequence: CASSYSRQGFPRNF.

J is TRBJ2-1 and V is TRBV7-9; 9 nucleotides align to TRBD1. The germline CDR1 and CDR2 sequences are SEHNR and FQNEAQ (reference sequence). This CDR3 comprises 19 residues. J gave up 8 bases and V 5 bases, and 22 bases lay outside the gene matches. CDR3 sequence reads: CASSVGQGFGGPFSDEQFF. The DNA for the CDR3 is TGTGCCAGCAGCGTAGGACAGGGGTTTGGAGGGCCTTTTTCCGATGAGCAGTTCTTC.

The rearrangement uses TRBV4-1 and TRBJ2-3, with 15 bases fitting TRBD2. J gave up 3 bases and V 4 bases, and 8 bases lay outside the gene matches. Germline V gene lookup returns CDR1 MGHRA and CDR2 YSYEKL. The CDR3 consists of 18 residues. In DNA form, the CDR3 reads TGCGCCAGCAGCCTGGGACTAGCGGGGGGAGATTTGACAGATACGCAGTATTTT. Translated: CASSLGLAGGDLTDTQYF.

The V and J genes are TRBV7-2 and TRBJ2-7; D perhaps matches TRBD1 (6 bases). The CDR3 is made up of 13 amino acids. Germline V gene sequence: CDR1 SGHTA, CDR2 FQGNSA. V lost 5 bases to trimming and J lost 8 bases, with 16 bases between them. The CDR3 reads CASSLYAGEKQYF. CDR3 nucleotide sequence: TGTGCCAGCAGCCTCTACGCAGGGGAAAAGCAGTACTTC. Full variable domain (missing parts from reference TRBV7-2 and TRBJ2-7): GAGVSQSPSNKVTEKGKDVELRCDPISGHTALYWYRQSLGQGLEFLIYFQGNSAPDKSGLPSDRFSAERTGGSVSTLTIQRTQQEDSAVYLCASSLYAGEKQYFGPGTRLTVT.

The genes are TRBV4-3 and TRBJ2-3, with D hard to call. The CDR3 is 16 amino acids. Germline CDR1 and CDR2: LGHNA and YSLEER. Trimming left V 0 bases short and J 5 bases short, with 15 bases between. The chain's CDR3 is CASSQETYNLGDTQYF. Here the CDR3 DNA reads TGCGCCAGCAGCCAAGAAACGTACAACCTAGGAGATACGCAGTATTTT.

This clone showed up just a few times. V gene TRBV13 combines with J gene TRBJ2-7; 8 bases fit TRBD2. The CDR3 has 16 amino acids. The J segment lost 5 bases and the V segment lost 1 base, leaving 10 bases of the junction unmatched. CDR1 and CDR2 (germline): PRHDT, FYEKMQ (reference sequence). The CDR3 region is CASSLEGTRGVDEQYF. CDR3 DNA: TGTGCCAGCAGCTTAGAAGGGACTAGGGGTGTCGACGAGCAGTACTTC.

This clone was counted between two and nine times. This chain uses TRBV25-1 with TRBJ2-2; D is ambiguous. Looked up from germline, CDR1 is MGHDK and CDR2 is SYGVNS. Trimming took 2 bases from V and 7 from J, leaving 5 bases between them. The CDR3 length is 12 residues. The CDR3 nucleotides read TGTGCCAGCAGTGAAGACATCGGGGAGCTGTTTTTT. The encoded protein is CASSEDIGELFF.

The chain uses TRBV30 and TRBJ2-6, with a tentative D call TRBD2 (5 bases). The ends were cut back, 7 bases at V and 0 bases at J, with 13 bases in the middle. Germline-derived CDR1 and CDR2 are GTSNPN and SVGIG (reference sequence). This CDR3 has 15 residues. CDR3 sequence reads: CAYPRGVSGANVLTF. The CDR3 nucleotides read TGTGCCTACCCCCGGGGTGTCTCTGGGGCCAACGTCCTGACTTTC.

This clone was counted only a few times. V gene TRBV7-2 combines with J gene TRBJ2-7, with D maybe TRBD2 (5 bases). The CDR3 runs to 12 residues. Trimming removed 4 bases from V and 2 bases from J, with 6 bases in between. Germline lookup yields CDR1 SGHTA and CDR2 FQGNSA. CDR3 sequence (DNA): TGTGCCAGCAGCTGGACTCCCTACGAGCAGTACTTC. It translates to CASSWTPYEQYF.

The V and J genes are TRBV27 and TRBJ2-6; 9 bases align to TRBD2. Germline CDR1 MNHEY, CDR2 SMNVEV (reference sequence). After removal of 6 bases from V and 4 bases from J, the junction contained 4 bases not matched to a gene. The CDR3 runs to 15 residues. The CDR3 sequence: CASRLAGTGANVLTF. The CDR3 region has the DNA TGTGCCAGCAGACTAGCGGGTACGGGGGCCAACGTCCTGACTTTC.

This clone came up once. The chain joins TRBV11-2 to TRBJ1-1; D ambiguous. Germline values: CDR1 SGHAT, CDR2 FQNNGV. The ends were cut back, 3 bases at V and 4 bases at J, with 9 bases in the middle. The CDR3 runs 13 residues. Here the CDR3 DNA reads TGTGCCAGCAGCTTTCACAGTCCCACTGAAGCTTTCTTT. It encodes CASSFHSPTEAFF.

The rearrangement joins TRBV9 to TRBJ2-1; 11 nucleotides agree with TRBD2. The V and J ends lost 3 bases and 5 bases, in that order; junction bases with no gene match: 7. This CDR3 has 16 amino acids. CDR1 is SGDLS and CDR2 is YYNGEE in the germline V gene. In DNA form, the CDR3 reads TGTGCCAGCAGCGGGAGACTAGCGGGAACTGACAATGAGCAGTTCTTC. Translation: CASSGRLAGTDNEQFF. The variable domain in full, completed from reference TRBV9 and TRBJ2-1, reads DSGVTQTPKHLITATGQRVTLRCSPRSGDLSVYWYQQSLDQGLQFLIQYYNGEERAKGNILERFSAQQFPDLHSELNLSSLELGDSALYFCASSGRLAGTDNEQFFGPGTRLTVL.

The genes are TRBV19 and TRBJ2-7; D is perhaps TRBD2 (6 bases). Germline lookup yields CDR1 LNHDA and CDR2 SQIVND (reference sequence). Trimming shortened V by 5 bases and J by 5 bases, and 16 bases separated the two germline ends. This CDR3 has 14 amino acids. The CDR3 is CASSLGGRSNEQYF. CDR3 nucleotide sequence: TGTGCCAGTAGTCTTGGGGGGAGGTCGAACGAGCAGTACTTC.

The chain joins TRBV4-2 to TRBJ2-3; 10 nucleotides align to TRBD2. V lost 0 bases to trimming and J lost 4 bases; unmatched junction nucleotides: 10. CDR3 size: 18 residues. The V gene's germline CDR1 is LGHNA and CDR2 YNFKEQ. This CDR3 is CASSQDLLAGGRADTQYF. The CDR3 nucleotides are TGTGCCAGCAGCCAAGATCTCTTAGCGGGGGGCCGGGCAGATACGCAGTATTTT.

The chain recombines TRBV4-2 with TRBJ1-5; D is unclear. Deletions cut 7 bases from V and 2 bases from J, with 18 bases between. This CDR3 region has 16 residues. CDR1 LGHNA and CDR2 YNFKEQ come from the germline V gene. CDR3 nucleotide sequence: TGTGCCAGCACCATGACCGCGATTGGAGGCAATCAGCCCCAGCATTTT. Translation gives CASTMTAIGGNQPQHF.

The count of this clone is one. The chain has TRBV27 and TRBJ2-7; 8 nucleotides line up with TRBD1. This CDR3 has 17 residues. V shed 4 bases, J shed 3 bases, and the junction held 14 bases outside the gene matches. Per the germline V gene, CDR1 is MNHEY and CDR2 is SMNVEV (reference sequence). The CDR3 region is CASSSQPSGTGHYEQYF. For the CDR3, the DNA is TGTGCCAGCAGTTCCCAACCTTCCGGGACAGGACACTACGAGCAGTACTTC.

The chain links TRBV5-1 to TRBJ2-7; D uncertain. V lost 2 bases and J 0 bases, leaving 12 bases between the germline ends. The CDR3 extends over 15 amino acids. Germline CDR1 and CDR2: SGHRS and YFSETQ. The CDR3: CASSLSLSGSYEQYF. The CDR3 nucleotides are TGCGCCAGCAGCTTAAGCCTCTCCGGCTCCTACGAGCAGTACTTC.

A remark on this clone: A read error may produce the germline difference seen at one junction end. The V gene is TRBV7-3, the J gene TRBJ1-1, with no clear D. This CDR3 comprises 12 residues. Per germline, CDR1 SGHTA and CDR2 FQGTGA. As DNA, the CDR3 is TGTGCCAGCAGCTTCGGGAACAGTGAAGCTTTCTTT. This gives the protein CASSFGNSEAFF.

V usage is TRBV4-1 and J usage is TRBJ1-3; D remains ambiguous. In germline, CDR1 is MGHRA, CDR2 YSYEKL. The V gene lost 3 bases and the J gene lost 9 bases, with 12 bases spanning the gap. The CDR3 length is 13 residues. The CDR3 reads CASSQSGDPTIYF. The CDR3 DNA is TGCGCCAGCAGCCAGAGTGGAGACCCCACCATATATTTT.